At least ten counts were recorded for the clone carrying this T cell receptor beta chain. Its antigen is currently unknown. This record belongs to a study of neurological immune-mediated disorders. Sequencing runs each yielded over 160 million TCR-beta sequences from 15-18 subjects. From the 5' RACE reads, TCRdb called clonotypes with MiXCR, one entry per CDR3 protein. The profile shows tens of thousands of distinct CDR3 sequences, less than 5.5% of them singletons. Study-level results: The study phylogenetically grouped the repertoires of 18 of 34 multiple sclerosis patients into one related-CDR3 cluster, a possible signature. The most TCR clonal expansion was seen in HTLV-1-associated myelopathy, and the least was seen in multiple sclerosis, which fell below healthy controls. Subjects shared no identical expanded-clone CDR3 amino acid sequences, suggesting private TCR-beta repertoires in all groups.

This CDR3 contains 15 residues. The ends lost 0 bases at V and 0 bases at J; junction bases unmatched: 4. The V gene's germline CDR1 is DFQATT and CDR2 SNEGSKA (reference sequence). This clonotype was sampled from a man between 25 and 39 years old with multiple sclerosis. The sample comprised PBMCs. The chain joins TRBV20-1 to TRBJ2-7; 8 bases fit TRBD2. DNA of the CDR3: TGCAGTGCTAGAGAAGGCGGGGGGAACTCCTACGAGCAGTACTTC. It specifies CSAREGGGNSYEQYF.